This TCR beta chain derives from a study of Graves' ophthalmopathy and Graves' hyperthyroidism. Overall study findings and caveats: Detected in blood as well were most expanded thyroid clonotypes with frequency above 0.001.

RNA served as the template for amplifying TCR beta CDR3 regions. The library came from an HTBI-primed first-round RT-PCR and a second-round multiplex PCR. TCRdb ran MiXCR on the multiplex PCR reads and lists one entry per CDR3 protein. The table lists approximately 210,000 distinct CDR3 sequences, over 25% of them singletons. This clonotype was observed many times. The antigen remains unidentified. Ophthalmopathy in the donors was of moderate-to-severe activity, with CAS ≥3, NOSPECS ≥4 and duration under 3 months. Physicians reached a diagnosis by relying on clinical symptoms, serum thyroxine, TRAb, thyroid ultrasound and orbital computed tomography. What supplied the PBMCs was about 9.1 ml of fresh peripheral blood. V was trimmed by 5 bases and J by 7 bases, leaving 6 bases between them. The CDR3 runs 11 residues. In germline, CDR1 is MDHEN, CDR2 SYDVKM.

The sequence was obtained from a man aged 45-60 years with Graves' ophthalmopathy. Sequenced sample: peripheral blood. The V and J genes are TRBV28 and TRBJ1-3; D remains ambiguous. CDR3 protein: CASSDGNTIYF. In DNA, the CDR3 is TGTGCCAGCAGTGACGGCAACACCATATATTTT. The whole variable domain, remainder taken from reference TRBV28 and TRBJ1-3, is DVKVTQSSRYLVKRTGEKVFLECVQDMDHENMFWYRQDPGLGLRLIYFSYDVKMKEKGDIPEGYSVSREKKERFSLILESASTNQTSMYLCASSDGNTIYFGEGSWLTVV.